A selection of T cell receptor beta chains follows, all from one sample in a study of control samples from healthy donors and cancer patients. TCRdb keeps only in-frame clones here, not all; method: immunoSEQ multiplex PCR. The table shows about 120,000 clones, with 92% occurring only once. Material for sequencing was blood. These receptors originate from a woman in her 50s in good health. Both conserved end residues are part of each CDR3. The D gene is left open where the match is weak. Size values are once, few and many counts, or a class for expanded clones, and some rows have none.

J gene: TRBJ1-6; V gene: TRBV19; clone size: .; D gene: .; CDR3 DNA: TGTGCCAGTAGTATTGGGGGTTTAAATTCACCCCTCCACTTT; CDR3 protein: CASSIGGLNSPLHF
J gene: TRBJ2-5; V gene: TRBV7-8; clone size: .; D gene: .; CDR3 DNA: TGTGCCAGCCACGGGATAGGGCCGGAACGAGAGACCCAGTACTTC; CDR3 protein: CASHGIGPERETQYF
J gene: TRBJ2-2; V gene: TRBV5-1; clone size: .; D gene: .; CDR3 DNA: TGCGCCAGCAGCTTGGATGGGGTCACCGGGGAGCTGTTTTTT; CDR3 protein: CASSLDGVTGELFF
J gene: TRBJ1-1; V gene: TRBV7-9; clone size: .; D gene: TRBD1; CDR3 DNA: TGTGCCAGCAGCCCCGCCGGGACAGGGGCGAACACTGAAGCTTTCTTT; CDR3 protein: CASSPAGTGANTEAFF
J gene: TRBJ2-7; V gene: TRBV27; clone size: .; D gene: .; CDR3 DNA: TGTGCCAGCAGTATACTAAGGGGCCAGGGACGTTACTACGAGCAGTACTTC; CDR3 protein: CASSILRGQGRYYEQYF
J gene: TRBJ1-6; V gene: TRBV6-5; clone size: .; D gene: .; CDR3 DNA: TGTGCCAGCAAAGAGAATGTGGTAAATTCACCCCTCCACTTT; CDR3 protein: CASKENVVNSPLHF
J gene: TRBJ1-1; V gene: TRBV7-8; clone size: .; D gene: TRBD1; CDR3 DNA: TGTGCCAGCAGCCCGAGGGGGCGGGACACTGAAGCTTTCTTT; CDR3 protein: CASSPRGRDTEAFF
J gene: TRBJ2-4; V gene: TRBV27; clone size: .; D gene: TRBD2; CDR3 DNA: TGTGCCATCCCCCCCGGGACTAGCGCTAAAAACATTCAGTACTTC; CDR3 protein: CAIPPGTSAKNIQYF
J gene: TRBJ2-1; V gene: TRBV10-3; clone size: .; D gene: .; CDR3 DNA: TGTGCCATCAGCCGAGGGGCGGGAAGAAATGAGCAGTTCTTC; CDR3 protein: CAISRGAGRNEQFF
J gene: TRBJ2-3; V gene: TRBV6-1; clone size: .; D gene: .; CDR3 DNA: TGTGCCAGCAGTGAAGCGATGAGTACGCAGTATTTT; CDR3 protein: CASSEAMSTQYF
J gene: TRBJ2-3; V gene: TRBV6-5; clone size: .; D gene: .; CDR3 DNA: TGTGCCAGCAGAAGGGCTCCCTACACAGATACGCAGTATTTT; CDR3 protein: CASRRAPYTDTQYF
J gene: TRBJ1-1; V gene: TRBV6-1; clone size: .; D gene: .; CDR3 DNA: TGTGCCAGCAGTGAAGCCCAGTCGGGGGTGGGGTACACTGAAGCTTTCTTT; CDR3 protein: CASSEAQSGVGYTEAFF
J gene: TRBJ1-1; V gene: TRBV27; clone size: .; D gene: .; CDR3 DNA: TGTGCCAGCTGCCTGGGAGGTCGGGAGACTGAAGCTTTCTTT; CDR3 protein: CASCLGGRETEAFF
J gene: TRBJ1-5; V gene: TRBV24-1; clone size: .; D gene: .; CDR3 DNA: TGTGCCACCAGTGATGGGACTAATCAGCCCCAGCATTTT; CDR3 protein: CATSDGTNQPQHF
J gene: TRBJ2-2; V gene: TRBV24-1; clone size: .; D gene: .; CDR3 DNA: TGTGCAACCACTGGGACGAACACCGGGGAGCTGTTTTTT; CDR3 protein: CATTGTNTGELFF
J gene: TRBJ1-1; V gene: TRBV6-1; clone size: .; D gene: .; CDR3 DNA: TGTGCCAGCAGTGAAAGTCCGGCTGAAGCTTTCTTT; CDR3 protein: CASSESPAEAFF
J gene: TRBJ2-1; V gene: TRBV9; clone size: few; D gene: TRBD1; CDR3 DNA: TGTGCCAGCAGCACCCGACTGGACAGGGTGGTCCCGGATGAGCAGTTCTTC; CDR3 protein: CASSTRLDRVVPDEQFF